These 10 T cell receptor beta chains originate from one sample sequenced in a study of T cells expressing NK-cell markers. TCRdb re-called the 5' RACE reads; one entry per CDR3 protein, DNA not given. The sample's table shows about 390,000 distinct CDR3 sequences. Sequencing used blood T cells: a sorted CD56 or NKG2C T cell subset, CD4+ or CD8+ T cells, or bulk PBMC T cells (not recorded which). The receptor source for this set is a woman in her fifties or sixties in good health.

The chain links TRBV7-9 to TRBJ2-5; no DNA is available, so the TRBD2 call from TCRdb remains unchecked. Germline V lookup: CDR1 SEHNR, CDR2 FQNEAQ (reference sequence). The CDR3 totals 16 residues. CDR3 sequence reads: CAIGRGGLASMQTQYF.

The chain couples TRBV5-1 to TRBJ2-3; TCRdb returns TRBD2, unconfirmable since there is no DNA. Germline V gives CDR1 SGHRS, CDR2 YFSETQ. The CDR3 is made up of 15 amino acids. This CDR3 is CASSYETRGTDTQYF.

The chain is built from TRBV30 and TRBJ2-3; TCRdb calls TRBD1, which cannot be checked without DNA. Germline loops: CDR1 GTSNPN, CDR2 SVGIG (reference sequence). CDR3 length: 13 amino acids. The CDR3 is CAWNAGGTDTQYF.

The gene calls are TRBV4-1 and TRBJ2-2; TCRdb picks TRBD2, but there is no DNA to check that call. In germline, CDR1 is MGHRA, CDR2 YSYEKL. The CDR3 has 16 amino acids. CDR3 residues: CASSQVGRMNTGELFF.

V usage is TRBV29-1 and J usage is TRBJ2-7; TCRdb's D gene call, TRBD1, goes unchecked for lack of DNA. The CDR3 is made up of 13 amino acids. CDR1 is SQVTM and CDR2 is ANQGSEA in the germline V gene. This chain's CDR3 is CSVGRQGGDEQYF.

This chain links TRBV18 with TRBJ2-5; the TCRdb D gene call, TRBD1, has no DNA to confirm it. Germline V gives CDR1 KGHSH, CDR2 LQKENI. The CDR3 consists of 16 residues. The CDR3 loop is CASSPAQGRFQETQYF.

The gene calls are TRBV13 and TRBJ1-6; TCRdb reports TRBD1, a call that lacks DNA to check it against. This CDR3 has 14 residues. Per germline, CDR1 PRHDT and CDR2 FYEKMQ (reference sequence). CDR3 protein: CASSLDRNNSPLHF. The full variable domain, rest sourced from reference TRBV13 and TRBJ1-6, is AAGVIQSPRHLIKEKRETATLKCYPIPRHDTVYWYQQGPGQDPQFLISFYEKMQSDKGSIPDRFSAQQFSDYHSELNMSSLELGDSALYFCASSLDRNNSPLHFGNGTRLTVT.

The V gene is TRBV5-5, the J gene TRBJ2-7; TCRdb lists TRBD1, though no DNA is available to test this call. The germline CDR1 and CDR2 sequences are SGHKS and YYEKEE (reference sequence). The length of the CDR3 is 16 residues. The CDR3: CASSLRPGQQAYEQYF.

The rearrangement joins TRBV7-9 to TRBJ2-1; TCRdb designates TRBD2, a call that cannot be tested without DNA. Germline CDR1 SEHNR, CDR2 FQNEAQ (reference sequence). The CDR3 has 14 residues. The CDR3 loop reads CASSFVGGVNEQFF.

V usage is TRBV12-3 or TRBV12-4 and J usage is TRBJ1-1; the TRBD1 assignment by TCRdb is unverifiable without DNA. The CDR3 is 13 amino acids. CDR3 sequence: CASQTGIVTEAFF.